These 23 T cell receptor beta chains were sequenced from one sample in a study of lymphopenia after photon versus proton radiotherapy. Sequencing was performed with immunoSEQ multiplex PCR; in TCRdb, only in-frame clones are kept and a portion is missing. The data hold approximately 23,000 clones, with 75% to 90% observed a single time. Sequenced material: peripheral blood, taken from a patient treated with proton-based radiotherapy. The source is a man older than 75 with esophageal cancer.

The rearrangement links TRBV29-1 to TRBJ2-1; maybe TRBD1 (5 bases). The germline gives CDR1 SQVTM, CDR2 ANQGSEA. The V gene lost 2 bases and the J gene lost 5 bases, with 10 bases spanning the gap. There are 13 residues in the CDR3. CDR3 sequence: CSVEPQGHNEQFF. CDR3 bases: TGCAGCGTTGAACCCCAGGGCCACAATGAGCAGTTCTTC.

V is TRBV18 and J is TRBJ2-1, with D tentatively TRBD2 (5 bases). The CDR3 extends over 13 amino acids. The ends were cut back, 4 bases at V and 7 bases at J, with 11 bases in the middle. Germline CDR1 reads KGHSH; CDR2 reads LQKENI. The CDR3 sequence: CASSHPRRNEQFF. CDR3 nucleotides: TGTGCCAGCTCACATCCGCGGAGGAATGAGCAGTTCTTC.

This sequence joins TRBV18 and TRBJ1-4; the D is unclear. Trimming removed 0 bases at V and 4 bases at J, with 9 bases between. Germline values: CDR1 KGHSH, CDR2 LQKENI. The CDR3 length is 15 residues. The CDR3 DNA reads as TGTGCCAGCTCACCACCCCAGAGGAGTAATGAAAAACTGTTTTTT. It encodes CASSPPQRSNEKLFF.

The chain uses TRBV9 and TRBJ2-2; D perhaps matches TRBD2 (6 bases). Germline assignment: CDR1 SGDLS and CDR2 YYNGEE. V dropped 4 bases and J dropped 6 bases, with 13 bases sitting between them. There are 14 residues in the CDR3. The CDR3 region is CASSLVGLSGELFF. CDR3 coding DNA: TGTGCCAGCAGCCTAGTGGGACTCTCCGGGGAGCTGTTTTTT.

This sequence joins TRBV7-9 and TRBJ1-1, with TRBD1 matching over 7 bases. With 7 bases clipped from V and 1 base from J, the junction kept 9 bases outside the gene matches. The CDR3 contains 15 residues. Germline-derived CDR1 and CDR2 are SEHNR and FQNEAQ (reference sequence). The CDR3 DNA sequence: TGTGCCAGCAACATAGCAGGGGGAGAGAACACTGAAGCTTTCTTT. This gives the protein CASNIAGGENTEAFF.

J is TRBJ1-3 and V is TRBV4-1; 7 nucleotides align to TRBD1. Germline V gives CDR1 MGHRA, CDR2 YSYEKL. J gave up 2 bases and V 4 bases, and 14 bases lay outside the gene matches. The CDR3 is 18 amino acids. CDR3 protein: CASSLYDPGGEAGNTIYF. The DNA for the CDR3 is TGCGCCAGCAGCCTTTATGACCCAGGGGGTGAGGCTGGAAACACCATATATTTT.

The V and J genes are TRBV2 and TRBJ2-3, with D perhaps TRBD2 (6 bases). The CDR3 sequence is 14 residues long. Trimming took 11 bases from V and 1 from J, leaving 16 bases between them. The germline V gene encodes CDR1 SNHLY and CDR2 FYNNEI. The CDR3 here is CAGSQGGGTDTQYF. The DNA for the CDR3 is TGTGCCGGCTCGCAGGGAGGTGGCACAGATACGCAGTATTTT.

The chain is built from TRBV9 and TRBJ2-1; D is unclear. The V and J ends lost 4 bases and 0 bases respectively, with 8 bases between them. CDR3 length: 14 residues. Germline V gene sequence: CDR1 SGDLS, CDR2 YYNGEE. The CDR3 protein is CASSPQLSYNEQFF. The CDR3 bases are TGTGCCAGCAGCCCCCAGCTCTCCTACAATGAGCAGTTCTTC.

This clone is deemed medium-sized. V usage is TRBV19 and J usage is TRBJ1-2; 7 nucleotides line up with TRBD1. With V trimmed by 6 bases and J by 2 bases, 6 bases remained unmatched. The germline CDR1 and CDR2 sequences are LNHDA and SQIVND (reference sequence). The CDR3 length is 14 residues. In nucleotides, the CDR3 is TGTGCCAGTAGCCCCACAGGGGTAAACTATGGCTACACCTTC. Translating it yields CASSPTGVNYGYTF.

The chain couples TRBV4-1 to TRBJ1-5; the D gene is possibly TRBD1 (5 bases). Between the trimmed V and J ends, which lost 5 bases and 4 bases, there was a span of 12 bases. This CDR3 is built from 14 residues. Germline V gene data show CDR1 as MGHRA and CDR2 as YSYEKL. The CDR3 here is CASSKGLKNQPQHF. The DNA of the CDR3 is TGCGCCAGCAGCAAGGGGCTAAAAAATCAGCCCCAGCATTTT.

The chain recombines TRBV5-1 with TRBJ2-7; TRBD1 agrees at 7 bases. Germline lookup yields CDR1 SGHRS and CDR2 YFSETQ. The CDR3 has 13 residues. The ends lost 4 bases at V and 5 bases at J; junction bases unmatched: 6. Here the CDR3 reads CASSPTGSHEQYF. CDR3 DNA: TGCGCCAGCAGCCCGACAGGGAGTCACGAGCAGTACTTC.

The CDR3 spells CASSQDARASGRWNIQYF. The CDR3 DNA reads as TGTGCCAGCAGCCAAGATGCCAGGGCTAGCGGGAGGTGGAACATTCAGTACTTC. This sequence joins TRBV14 and TRBJ2-4; 11 bases map to TRBD2. The CDR3 consists of 18 residues. The ends lost 0 bases at V and 7 bases at J; junction bases unmatched: 11. Germline lookup yields CDR1 SGHDN and CDR2 FVKESK.

This rearrangement joins TRBV6-6 to TRBJ2-3; possible D gene TRBD2, 6 bases. Germline CDR1 is MNHNY and CDR2 is SVGAGI (reference sequence). V lost 2 bases to trimming and J lost 3 bases, with 6 bases between them. This CDR3 comprises 13 residues. The CDR3: CASSYLATDTQYF. CDR3 sequence (DNA): TGTGCCAGCAGTTACCTAGCGACAGATACGCAGTATTTT.

CDR3 amino acids: CASSRGSYANTEAFF. In DNA form, the CDR3 reads TGCGCCAGCAGCAGGGGCAGTTATGCGAACACTGAAGCTTTCTTT. The chain employs TRBV5-1 and TRBJ1-1, with D possibly TRBD1 on 5 matching bases. Looked up from germline, CDR1 is SGHRS and CDR2 is YFSETQ. This CDR3 is 15 amino acids long. The V end was cut by 4 bases, the J end by 1 base, with 14 bases between.

J is TRBJ1-1 and V is TRBV2, with a tentative D call TRBD1 (5 bases). V was shortened by 6 bases and J by 6 bases, with 14 bases between the two germline ends. The CDR3 loop spans 13 amino acids. Germline-derived CDR1 and CDR2 are SNHLY and FYNNEI. The CDR3 DNA sequence: TGTGCCAGCAGGGGGGACGGGACGTCTGAAGCTTTCTTT. Translating it yields CASRGDGTSEAFF. The whole variable domain, filled in from reference TRBV2 and TRBJ1-1, reads EPEVTQTPSHQVTQMGQEVILRCVPISNHLYFYWYRQILGQKVEFLVSFYNNEISEKSEIFDDQFSVERPDGSNFTLKIRSTKLEDSAMYFCASRGDGTSEAFFGQGTRLTVV.

The chain links TRBV29-1 to TRBJ2-1; 10 bases match TRBD2. V shed 4 bases, J shed 3 bases, and the junction held 3 bases outside the gene matches. There are 14 residues in the CDR3. CDR1 is SQVTM and CDR2 is ANQGSEA in the germline V gene. The CDR3 loop is CSVGLAGVYNEQFF. The CDR3 coding sequence is TGCAGCGTTGGGCTAGCGGGGGTCTACAATGAGCAGTTCTTC.

V is TRBV2 and J is TRBJ2-7; possibly TRBD1 for D (7 bases). The germline V gene encodes CDR1 SNHLY and CDR2 FYNNEI. The CDR3 loop spans 15 amino acids. Between the trimmed V and J ends, which lost 6 bases and 5 bases, there was a span of 20 bases. CDR3 sequence (DNA): TGTGCCAGCAGCGGGCAGGGGGGCGCGCAGGACGAGCAGTACTTC. This encodes CASSGQGGAQDEQYF. Full variable domain (remainder filled in from reference TRBV2 and TRBJ2-7): EPEVTQTPSHQVTQMGQEVILRCVPISNHLYFYWYRQILGQKVEFLVSFYNNEISEKSEIFDDQFSVERPDGSNFTLKIRSTKLEDSAMYFCASSGQGGAQDEQYFGPGTRLTVT.

This chain links TRBV5-1 with TRBJ2-5; 12 bases are a match to TRBD1. Germline loops: CDR1 SGHRS, CDR2 YFSETQ. CDR3 size: 18 residues. The junction had 14 bases not matched to a gene; V was cut back by 4 bases and J by 4 bases. CDR3 coding DNA: TGCGCCAGCAGCCCTCCGGGACAGGGGGCGCCCCAGGGAGAGACCCAGTACTTC. It is translated as CASSPPGQGAPQGETQYF. The variable domain in full, with the rest retrieved from reference TRBV5-1 and TRBJ2-5, is KAGVTQTPRYLIKTRGQQVTLSCSPISGHRSVSWYQQTPGQGLQFLFEYFSETQRNKGNFPGRFSGRQFSNSRSEMNVSTLELGDSALYLCASSPPGQGAPQGETQYFGPGTRLLVL.

The chain recombines TRBV7-2 with TRBJ2-5; D is perhaps TRBD2 (6 bases). V lost 5 bases to trimming and J lost 0 bases, with 10 bases between them. The CDR3 is 14 amino acids. Germline CDR1 SGHTA, CDR2 FQGNSA. CDR3 region: CASSMGLYQETQYF. The CDR3 DNA reads as TGTGCCAGCAGCATGGGACTGTACCAAGAGACCCAGTACTTC. Using reference TRBV7-2 and TRBJ2-5 for the parts outside the CDR3, the full variable domain is GAGVSQSPSNKVTEKGKDVELRCDPISGHTALYWYRQSLGQGLEFLIYFQGNSAPDKSGLPSDRFSAERTGGSVSTLTIQRTQQEDSAVYLCASSMGLYQETQYFGPGTRLLVL.

This sequence joins TRBV5-5 and TRBJ1-5; D gene unclear. Trimming removed 0 bases at V and 2 bases at J, with 9 bases between. CDR3 length equals 15 residues. Germline-derived CDR1 and CDR2 are SGHKS and YYEKEE (reference sequence). CDR3 in amino acids: CASSLAGGRNQPQHF. Here the CDR3 DNA reads TGTGCCAGCAGCTTGGCGGGTGGTCGCAATCAGCCCCAGCATTTT. Variable domain in full (rest from reference TRBV5-5 and TRBJ1-5): DAGVTQSPTHLIKTRGQQVTLRCSPISGHKSVSWYQQVLGQGPQFIFQYYEKEERGRGNFPDRFSARQFPNYSSELNVNALLLGDSALYLCASSLAGGRNQPQHFGDGTRLSIL.

J is TRBJ1-4 and V is TRBV5-8; a weak D match, TRBD1 (5 bases). V shed 2 bases and J shed 4 bases, with 24 bases lying between them. The CDR3 contains 19 residues. Germline V CDR1 and CDR2: SGHTS, YDEGEE. CDR3 sequence (DNA): TGTGCCAGCAGCTTCTCTTGGGACCACGGGACGGAATATAATGAAAAACTGTTTTTT. This codes for CASSFSWDHGTEYNEKLFF.

V is TRBV25-1 and J is TRBJ2-7; 10 nucleotides agree with TRBD1. V lost 1 base, J lost 7 bases, and 10 bases stayed unmatched. Germline CDR1 reads MGHDK; CDR2 reads SYGVNS. The CDR3 has 16 amino acids. CDR3 sequence reads: CASSESGGTGVREQYF. DNA for the CDR3: TGTGCCAGCAGTGAATCTGGAGGGACAGGGGTACGTGAGCAGTACTTC.

The chain combines TRBV5-7 with TRBJ1-2; 9 nucleotides agree with TRBD1. TRBV5-7 is treated as an ORF (open reading frame) with a function not yet certain. The CDR3 covers 15 residues. J lost 2 bases, V lost 2 bases, and 4 bases had no gene match. The CDR3, as DNA: TGTGCCAGCAGCTTCGGGACAGGGATAAACTATGGCTACACCTTC. Residues: CASSFGTGINYGYTF.